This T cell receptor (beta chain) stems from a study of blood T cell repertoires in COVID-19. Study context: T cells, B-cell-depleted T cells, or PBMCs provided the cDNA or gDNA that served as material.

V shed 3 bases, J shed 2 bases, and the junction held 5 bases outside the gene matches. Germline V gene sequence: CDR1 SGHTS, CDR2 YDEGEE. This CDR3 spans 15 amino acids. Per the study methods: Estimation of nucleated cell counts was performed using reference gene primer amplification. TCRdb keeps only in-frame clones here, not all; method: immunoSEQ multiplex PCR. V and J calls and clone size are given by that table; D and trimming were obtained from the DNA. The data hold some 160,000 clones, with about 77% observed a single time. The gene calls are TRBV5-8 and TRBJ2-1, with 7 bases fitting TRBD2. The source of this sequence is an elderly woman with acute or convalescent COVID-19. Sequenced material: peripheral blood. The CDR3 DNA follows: TGTGCCAGCAGCTCCTCAGCGGGAACCTACAATGAGCAGTTCTTC. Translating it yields CASSSSAGTYNEQFF.